This TCR beta chain came from a study of shared clonotypes between healthy human individuals. Some clones are missing from TCRdb's copy, which holds only in-frame ones; the method was immunoSEQ multiplex PCR. Of around 2.5 million clones listed, 93% are singletons. Germline V gives CDR1 SGHRS, CDR2 YFSETQ. The CDR3 is 15 amino acids. The V end lost 2 bases, the J end lost 4 bases, and 12 bases lay between the germline ends. Note on this clone: Other nucleotide sequences from this sample produce the same CDR3.

The V and J genes are TRBV5-1 and TRBJ2-2; a possible D gene is TRBD1 (6 bases). The receptor was derived from a man between 18 and 29 years old in good health. Some clones in this sample may be carry-over from other donors' samples. The material sequenced was naive CD4+ T cells from PBMCs. As to subset: CD45RA+ positively selected. The DNA of the CDR3 is TGCGCCAGCAGCTTCTCTCAAGGGGGCACCGGGGAGCTGTTTTTT. This codes for CASSFSQGGTGELFF. The full variable domain, its missing parts supplied by reference TRBV5-1 and TRBJ2-2, is KAGVTQTPRYLIKTRGQQVTLSCSPISGHRSVSWYQQTPGQGLQFLFEYFSETQRNKGNFPGRFSGRQFSNSRSEMNVSTLELGDSALYLCASSFSQGGTGELFFGEGSRLTVL.